This is a list of T cell receptor beta chains from one sample in a study of T cell responses to AZD1222 COVID-19 vaccine. Libraries were prepared by immunoSEQ multiplex PCR; TCRdb keeps only in-frame clonotypes and omits some of them. Here the sample spans about 180,000 clones, roughly 88% being singletons. Sequencing was performed on peripheral blood, taken 28 days after the second AZD1222 dose. These receptors came from an adult who received the AZD1222 COVID-19 vaccine. The CDR3 runs from the conserved cysteine through the conserved F or W. Each record gives: D gene, J gene, clone size, V gene, CDR3 protein, CDR3 DNA. A D gene is named only where the DNA matches it firmly. Clone size is shown for a subset of rows, as once, few, many or a class of expanded clone.

>TRBD1|TRBJ2-2|NA|TRBV5-1
CASSLIPGQHNTGELFF
TGCGCCAGCAGCTTGATCCCGGGACAGCATAACACCGGGGAGCTGTTTTTT
>NA|TRBJ1-1|few|TRBV6-1
CASSDSGREDTEAFF
TGTGCCAGCAGTGATTCGGGCAGGGAAGACACTGAAGCTTTCTTT
>TRBD1|TRBJ2-7|NA|TRBV6-5
CASQKDRALNEQYF
TGTGCCAGCCAAAAGGACAGGGCGTTGAACGAGCAGTACTTC
>NA|TRBJ2-7|NA|TRBV18
CASSHVDYAYEQYF
TGTGCCAGCTCCCACGTGGACTATGCCTACGAGCAGTACTTC
>TRBD1|TRBJ1-1|NA|TRBV24-1
CATSGRTGKRTEAFF
TGTGCCACCAGTGGGAGGACAGGGAAGAGGACTGAAGCTTTCTTT
>NA|TRBJ1-5|few|TRBV6-5
CASTSAGQPQHF
TGTGCCAGCACCTCGGCTGGTCAGCCCCAGCATTTT
>TRBD1|TRBJ1-2|NA|TRBV19
CASTTGQGAQGYGYTF
TGTGCCAGTACCACCGGGCAGGGGGCGCAAGGATATGGCTACACCTTC
>TRBD1|TRBJ1-6|NA|TRBV7-8
CASSLGGGQGPSTRYSPLHF
TGTGCCAGCAGCTTAGGGGGGGGACAGGGGCCTTCGACTCGATATTCACCCCTCCACTTT
>NA|TRBJ1-5|NA|TRBV19
CASSIPGLGNQPQHF
TGTGCCAGTAGTATCCCAGGGCTCGGCAATCAGCCCCAGCATTTT
>NA|TRBJ1-3|NA|TRBV5-1
CASSSHPRGEGGNTIYF
TGCGCCAGCAGCTCCCACCCCAGGGGTGAAGGTGGAAACACCATATATTTT
>TRBD1|TRBJ1-1|NA|TRBV6-6
CASSSQMGRGVEAFF
TGTGCCAGCAGTTCTCAGATGGGCAGGGGGGTTGAAGCTTTCTTT
>NA|TRBJ2-5|NA|TRBV5-6
CASSFLAVRGETQYF
TGTGCCAGCAGCTTTCTGGCGGTTAGGGGAGAGACCCAGTACTTC
>NA|TRBJ2-5|NA|TRBV7-2
CASSLSQNQETQYF
TGTGCCAGCAGCCTTAGTCAGAACCAAGAGACCCAGTACTTC
>TRBD1|TRBJ1-6|NA|TRBV5-4
CASSIPGQEVSPLHF
TGTGCCAGCAGCATCCCGGGACAGGAGGTTTCACCCCTCCACTTT
>NA|TRBJ1-3|NA|TRBV4-3
CASSQEPGASSWGNTIYF
TGCGCCAGCAGCCAAGAGCCGGGGGCTTCGAGTTGGGGAAACACCATATATTTT
>TRBD1|TRBJ1-6|NA|TRBV5-4
CASSFQGANNSPLHF
TGTGCCAGCAGCTTTCAGGGGGCGAATAATTCACCCCTCCACTTT
>NA|TRBJ2-5|NA|TRBV7-9
CASSLSVGVETQYF
TGTGCCAGCAGCTTATCGGTGGGGGTGGAGACCCAGTACTTC
>TRBD1|TRBJ1-5|NA|TRBV5-8
CASSKNPQGSVPNQPQHF
TGTGCCAGCAGCAAAAACCCACAGGGGTCGGTCCCCAATCAGCCCCAGCATTTT
>NA|TRBJ2-2|few|TRBV3-1/TRBV3-2
CASSHGRDTGELFF
TGTGCCAGCAGCCATGGTAGAGACACCGGGGAGCTGTTTTTT
>NA|TRBJ1-2|NA|TRBV3-1/TRBV3-2
CASTPSGGDGYTF
TGTGCCAGCACCCCTTCGGGCGGGGATGGCTACACCTTC